The rows below give T cell receptor beta chains drawn from one sample of a study of cytomegalovirus exposure and HLA in healthy donors. Assay used: immunoSEQ multiplex PCR; TCRdb lists only in-frame clones, some missing. The sample contains under 200,000 clones, about 86% of which appear only once. The specimen was PBMCs. The receptor source for this set is a woman in her 30s in good health and CMV-seronegative. Each CDR3 is given with its conserved first and last residue. Fields, in order: D gene, CDR3 length, J gene, clone size, V gene, CDR3 DNA, CDR3 protein. The D gene is left open where the match is weak. Expanded clones get a size class; other rows say once, few or many, or leave the size out.

TRBD1 | 15 | TRBJ1-1 | . | TRBV15 | TGTGCCACCAGCAGGTCGGACAGGGTTCACACTGAAGCTTTCTTT | CATSRSDRVHTEAFF
. | 16 | TRBJ2-5 | . | TRBV11-2 | TGTGCCAGCAGCTTAGGAGGGACTCTAGTATCAGAGACCCAGTACTTC | CASSLGGTLVSETQYF
. | 16 | TRBJ2-7 | once | TRBV4-1 | TGCGCCAGCAGCCAAGAAGGGGGAGCGGGGCTGGGCGAGCAGTACTTC | CASSQEGGAGLGEQYF
TRBD2 | 16 | TRBJ2-3 | . | TRBV11-2 | TGTGCCAGCAGCTTAGCCTCTAGCGGGGGGAGAGATACGCAGTATTTT | CASSLASSGGRDTQYF
TRBD1 | 17 | TRBJ2-5 | . | TRBV28 | TGTGCCAGCAGCCGGAGTGGACGACAGGGGGCAGGAGAGACCCAGTACTTC | CASSRSGRQGAGETQYF
. | 15 | TRBJ1-2 | . | TRBV9 | TGTGCCAGCAGCGTATTGGGGCAGGGCAACTATGGCTACACCTTC | CASSVLGQGNYGYTF
. | 13 | TRBJ1-4 | . | TRBV29-1 | TGCAGCGTTGCCGCGGGCGGATTGGAAAAACTGTTTTTT | CSVAAGGLEKLFF
. | 15 | TRBJ1-1 | . | TRBV5-1 | TGCGCCAGCAGCTTTCAGGGAGGGCTAGGCACTGAAGCTTTCTTT | CASSFQGGLGTEAFF
TRBD2 | 16 | TRBJ2-3 | . | TRBV11-2 | TGTGCCAGCAGCTTACTAGCGGGAGAATACACAGATACGCAGTATTTT | CASSLLAGEYTDTQYF
. | 13 | TRBJ1-4 | . | TRBV19 | TGTGCCAGTAGTGCTCAGGGTAATGAAAAACTGTTTTTT | CASSAQGNEKLFF
. | 14 | TRBJ2-1 | . | TRBV2 | TGTGCCAGCAGAACAGGAGCGGAGGGCCCTGAGCAGTTCTTC | CASRTGAEGPEQFF
TRBD2 | 16 | TRBJ2-2 | few | TRBV4-1 | TGCGCCAGCAGCCTGGGGACTAGCGGGTACACCGGGGAGCTGTTTTTT | CASSLGTSGYTGELFF
TRBD1 | 12 | TRBJ2-5 | . | TRBV7-9 | TGTGCCAGCAGCTTGGGACAGCGGTCCCAGTACTTC | CASSLGQRSQYF
TRBD2 | 15 | TRBJ2-2 | few | TRBV9 | TGTGCCAGCAGCACCAGGGAGGGCGACACCGGGGAGCTGTTTTTT | CASSTREGDTGELFF
. | 12 | TRBJ2-7 | . | TRBV6-5 | TGTGCCAGCAGTTATCCGGGGAGCGAGCAGTACTTC | CASSYPGSEQYF